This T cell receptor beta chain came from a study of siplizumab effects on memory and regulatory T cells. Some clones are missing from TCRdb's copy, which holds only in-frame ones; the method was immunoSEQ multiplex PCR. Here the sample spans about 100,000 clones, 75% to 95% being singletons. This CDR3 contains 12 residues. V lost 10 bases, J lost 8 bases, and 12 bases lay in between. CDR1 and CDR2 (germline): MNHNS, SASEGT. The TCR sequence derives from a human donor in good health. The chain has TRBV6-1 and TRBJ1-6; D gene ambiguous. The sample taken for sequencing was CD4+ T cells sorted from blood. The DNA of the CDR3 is TGTGCCATTGTGGATTTAGATTCACCCCTCCACTTT. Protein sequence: CAIVDLDSPLHF.